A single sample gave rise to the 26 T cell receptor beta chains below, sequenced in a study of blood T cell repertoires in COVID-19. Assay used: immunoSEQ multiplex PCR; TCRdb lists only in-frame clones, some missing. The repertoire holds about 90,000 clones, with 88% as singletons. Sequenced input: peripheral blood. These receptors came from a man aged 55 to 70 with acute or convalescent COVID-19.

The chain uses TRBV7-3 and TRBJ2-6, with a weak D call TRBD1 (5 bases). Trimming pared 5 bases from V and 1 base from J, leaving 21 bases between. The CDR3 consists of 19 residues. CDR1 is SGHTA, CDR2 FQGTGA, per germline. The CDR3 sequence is CASSPTPADRISGANVLTF. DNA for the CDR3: TGTGCCAGCAGCCCAACCCCCGCAGACAGAATATCTGGGGCCAACGTCCTGACTTTC.

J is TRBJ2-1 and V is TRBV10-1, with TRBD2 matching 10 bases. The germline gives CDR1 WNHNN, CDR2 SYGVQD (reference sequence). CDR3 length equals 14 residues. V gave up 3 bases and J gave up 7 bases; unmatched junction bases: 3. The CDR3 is CASSDGTSANEQFF. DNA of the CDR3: TGCGCCAGCAGTGATGGGACTAGCGCTAATGAGCAGTTCTTC.

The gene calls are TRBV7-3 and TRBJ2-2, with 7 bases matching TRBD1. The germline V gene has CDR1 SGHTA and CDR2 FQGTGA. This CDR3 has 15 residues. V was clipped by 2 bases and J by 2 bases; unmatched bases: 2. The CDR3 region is CASSLGTVNTGELFF. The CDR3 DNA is TGTGCCAGCAGCTTAGGGACAGTAAACACCGGGGAGCTGTTTTTT.

The CDR3 is CAISELVNNEQFF. The CDR3 DNA sequence: TGTGCCATCAGTGAACTAGTGAACAATGAGCAGTTCTTC. The V gene is TRBV10-3, the J gene TRBJ2-1, with D possibly being TRBD2 (5 bases). The V gene lost 3 bases and the J gene lost 5 bases, with 8 bases spanning the gap. This CDR3 spans 13 amino acids. Germline V gene sequence: CDR1 ENHRY, CDR2 SYGVKD.

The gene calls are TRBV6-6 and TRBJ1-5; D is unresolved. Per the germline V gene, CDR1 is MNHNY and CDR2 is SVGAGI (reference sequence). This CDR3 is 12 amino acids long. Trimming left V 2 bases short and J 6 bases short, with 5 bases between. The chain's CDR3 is CASSYLSQPQHF. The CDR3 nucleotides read TGTGCCAGCAGTTACCTAAGTCAGCCCCAGCATTTT.

CDR3 loop: CATSGGVAGSSQPQHF. CDR3 sequence (DNA): TGTGCCACCAGTGGGGGGGTGGCAGGGTCGAGTCAGCCCCAGCATTTT. The rearrangement links TRBV24-1 to TRBJ1-5; D possibly corresponds to TRBD1 (5 bases). Germline CDR1 reads KGHDR; CDR2 reads SFDVKD. There are 16 residues in the CDR3. The V gene lost 5 bases and the J gene lost 6 bases, with 19 bases spanning the gap.

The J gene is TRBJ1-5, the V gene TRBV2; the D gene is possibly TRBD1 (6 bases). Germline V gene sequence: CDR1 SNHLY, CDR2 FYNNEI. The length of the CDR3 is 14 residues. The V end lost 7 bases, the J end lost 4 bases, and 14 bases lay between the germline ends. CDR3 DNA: TGTGCCAGCACCCTGGACAGCGCTAATCAGCCCCAGCATTTT. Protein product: CASTLDSANQPQHF.

The CDR3 region has the DNA TGCGCCAGCAGCTTTGCTAGGGGACAGCGTGAGGAGCAGTACTTC. This translates into CASSFARGQREEQYF. The gene calls are TRBV5-1 and TRBJ2-7; 7 bases line up with TRBD1. Losses at the gene ends were 2 bases for V and 7 bases for J; bases not matched to a gene: 12. The CDR3 runs 15 residues. CDR1 is SGHRS, CDR2 YFSETQ, per germline.

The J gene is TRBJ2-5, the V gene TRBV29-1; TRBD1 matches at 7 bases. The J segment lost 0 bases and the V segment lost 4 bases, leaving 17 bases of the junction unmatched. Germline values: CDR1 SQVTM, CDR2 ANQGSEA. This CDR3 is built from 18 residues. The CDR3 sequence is CSVATRDRVTWYQETQYF. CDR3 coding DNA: TGCAGCGTTGCAACCCGGGACAGAGTAACATGGTACCAAGAGACCCAGTACTTC.

The CDR3 reads CASSLVAQGHNSPLHF. In DNA form, the CDR3 reads TGCGCCAGCAGCTTGGTGGCTCAGGGCCATAATTCACCCCTCCACTTT. This chain links TRBV5-1 with TRBJ1-6, with D possibly matching TRBD1 (5 bases). The V end lost 0 bases, the J end lost 5 bases, and 12 bases lay between the germline ends. The CDR3 extends over 16 amino acids. Germline CDR1 is SGHRS and CDR2 is YFSETQ.

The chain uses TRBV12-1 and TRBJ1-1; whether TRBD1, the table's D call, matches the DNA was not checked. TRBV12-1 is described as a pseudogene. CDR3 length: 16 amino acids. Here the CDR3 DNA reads TGTGCCAGCAGCTCCCCACGATCGGACAGGGGGCTTGAAGCTTTCTTT. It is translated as CASSSPRSDRGLEAFF.

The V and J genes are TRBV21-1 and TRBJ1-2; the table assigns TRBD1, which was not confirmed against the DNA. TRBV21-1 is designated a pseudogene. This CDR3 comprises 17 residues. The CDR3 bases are TGTGCCAGCAGCAAAGGGTTGGGACAGGGGTCCAACTATGGCTACACCTTC. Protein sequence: CASSKGLGQGSNYGYTF.

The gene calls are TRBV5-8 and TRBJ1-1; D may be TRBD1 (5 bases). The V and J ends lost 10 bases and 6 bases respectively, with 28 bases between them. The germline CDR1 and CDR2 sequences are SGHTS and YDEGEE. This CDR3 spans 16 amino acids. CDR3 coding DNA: TGTGCCGCCCTATCCCAACGGCAGGGATTGGTTGCTGAAGCTTTCTTT. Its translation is CAALSQRQGLVAEAFF.

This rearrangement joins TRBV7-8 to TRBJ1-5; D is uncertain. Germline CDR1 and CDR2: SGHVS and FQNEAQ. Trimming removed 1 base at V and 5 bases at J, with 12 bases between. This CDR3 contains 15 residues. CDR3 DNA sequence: TGTGCCAGCAGCTTAGATGCTAGGCTTCATCAGCCCCAGCATTTT. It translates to CASSLDARLHQPQHF. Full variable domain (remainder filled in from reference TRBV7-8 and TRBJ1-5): GAGVSQSPRYKVAKRGQDVALRCDPISGHVSLFWYQQALGQGPEFLTYFQNEAQLDKSGLPSDRFFAERPEGSVSTLKIQRTQQEDSAVYLCASSLDARLHQPQHFGDGTRLSIL.

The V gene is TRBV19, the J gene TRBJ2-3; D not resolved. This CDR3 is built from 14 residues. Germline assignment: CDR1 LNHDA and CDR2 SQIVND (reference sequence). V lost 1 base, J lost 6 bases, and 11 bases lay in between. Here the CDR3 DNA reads TGTGCCAGTAGTATAGCCCGGCCAGGCGATACGCAGTATTTT. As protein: CASSIARPGDTQYF.

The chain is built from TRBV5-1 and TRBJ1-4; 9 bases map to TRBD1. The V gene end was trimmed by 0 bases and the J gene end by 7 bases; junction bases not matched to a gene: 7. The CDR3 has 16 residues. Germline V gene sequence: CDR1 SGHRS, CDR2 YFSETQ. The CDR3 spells CASSLAGQGGIEKLFF. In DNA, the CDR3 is TGCGCCAGCAGCTTGGCGGGACAGGGAGGTATTGAAAAACTGTTTTTT.

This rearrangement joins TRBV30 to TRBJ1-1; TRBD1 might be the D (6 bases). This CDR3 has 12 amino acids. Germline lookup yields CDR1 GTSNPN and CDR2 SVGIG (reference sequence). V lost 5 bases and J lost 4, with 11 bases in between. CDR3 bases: TGTGCCTGGGGGCCAGGGGTCACTGAAGCTTTCTTT. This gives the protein CAWGPGVTEAFF.

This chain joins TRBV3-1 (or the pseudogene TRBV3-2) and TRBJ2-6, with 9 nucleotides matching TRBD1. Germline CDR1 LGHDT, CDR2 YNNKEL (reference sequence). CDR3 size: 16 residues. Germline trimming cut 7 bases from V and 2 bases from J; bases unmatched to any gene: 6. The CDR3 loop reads CASNDRGRPGANVLTF. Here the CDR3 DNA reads TGTGCCAGCAACGACAGGGGGAGGCCTGGGGCCAACGTCCTGACTTTC.

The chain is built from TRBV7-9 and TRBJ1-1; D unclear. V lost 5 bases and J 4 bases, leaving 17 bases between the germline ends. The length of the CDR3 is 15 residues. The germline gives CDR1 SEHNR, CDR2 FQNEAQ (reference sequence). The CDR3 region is CASSPLGRVSTEAFF. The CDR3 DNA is TGTGCCAGCAGCCCCCTGGGGAGGGTGAGCACTGAAGCTTTCTTT.

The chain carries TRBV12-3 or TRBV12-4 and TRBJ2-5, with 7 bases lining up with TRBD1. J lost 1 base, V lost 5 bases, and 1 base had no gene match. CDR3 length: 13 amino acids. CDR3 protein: CASSGTVQETQYF. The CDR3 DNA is TGTGCCAGCAGTGGGACAGTCCAAGAGACCCAGTACTTC.

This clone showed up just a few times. CDR3 loop: CASSLSTSGAQTQYF. The CDR3 region has the DNA TGTGCCAGCAGCTTATCTACTAGCGGAGCGCAGACCCAGTACTTC. This chain uses TRBV7-7 with TRBJ2-5, with TRBD2 matching over 8 bases. The CDR3 runs 15 residues. J was trimmed by 6 bases and V by 2 bases; bases with no gene match: 8. From germline, CDR1 is SSHAT and CDR2 FNYEAQ (reference sequence).

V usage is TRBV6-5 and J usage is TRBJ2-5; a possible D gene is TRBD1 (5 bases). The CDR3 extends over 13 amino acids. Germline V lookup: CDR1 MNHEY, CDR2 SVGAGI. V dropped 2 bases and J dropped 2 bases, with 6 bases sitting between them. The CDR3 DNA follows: TGTGCCAGCAGTTACAAGGGGCAAGAGACCCAGTACTTC. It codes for CASSYKGQETQYF.

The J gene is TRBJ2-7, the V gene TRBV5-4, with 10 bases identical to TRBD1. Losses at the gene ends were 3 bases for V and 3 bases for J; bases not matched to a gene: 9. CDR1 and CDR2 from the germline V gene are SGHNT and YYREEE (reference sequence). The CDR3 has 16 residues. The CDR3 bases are TGTGCCAGCAGCTGGACCGGGACAGGGGACAACTACGAGCAGTACTTC. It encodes CASSWTGTGDNYEQYF.

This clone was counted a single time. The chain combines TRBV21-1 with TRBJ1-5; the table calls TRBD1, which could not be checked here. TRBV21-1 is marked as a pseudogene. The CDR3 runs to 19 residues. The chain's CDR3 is CASSKEMGARTNGNQPQHF. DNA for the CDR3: TGTGCCAGCAGCAAAGAGATGGGGGCGCGAACCAACGGCAATCAGCCCCAGCATTTT.

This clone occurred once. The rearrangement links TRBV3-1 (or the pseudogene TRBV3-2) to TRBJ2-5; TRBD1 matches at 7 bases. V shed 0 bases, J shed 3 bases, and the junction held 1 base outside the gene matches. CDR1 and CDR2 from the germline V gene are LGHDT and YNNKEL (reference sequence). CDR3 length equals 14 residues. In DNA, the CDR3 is TGTGCCAGCAGCCAAGAGCAGGGGGAAGAGACCCAGTACTTC. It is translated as CASSQEQGEETQYF.

Written as DNA, the CDR3 is TGTGCCAGCAGCCAGGAAGTTGGACTTACAGATACGCAGTATTTT. Translated: CASSQEVGLTDTQYF. The chain uses TRBV14 and TRBJ2-3; tentative D call: TRBD2 (5 bases). This CDR3 has 15 amino acids. V was clipped by 3 bases and J by 3 bases, with 13 bases between them. Per the germline V gene, CDR1 is SGHDN and CDR2 is FVKESK.